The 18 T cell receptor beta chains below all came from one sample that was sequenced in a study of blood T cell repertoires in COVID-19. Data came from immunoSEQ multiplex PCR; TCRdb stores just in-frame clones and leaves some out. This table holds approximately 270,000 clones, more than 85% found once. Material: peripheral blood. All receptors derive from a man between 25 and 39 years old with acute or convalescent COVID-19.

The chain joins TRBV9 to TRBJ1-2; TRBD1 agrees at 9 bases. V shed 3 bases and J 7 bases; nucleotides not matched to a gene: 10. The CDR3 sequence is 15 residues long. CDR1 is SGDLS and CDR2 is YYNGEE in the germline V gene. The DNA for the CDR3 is TGTGCCAGCAGCGAATCCGGGACAGGGACCCGTGGCTACACCTTC. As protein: CASSESGTGTRGYTF.

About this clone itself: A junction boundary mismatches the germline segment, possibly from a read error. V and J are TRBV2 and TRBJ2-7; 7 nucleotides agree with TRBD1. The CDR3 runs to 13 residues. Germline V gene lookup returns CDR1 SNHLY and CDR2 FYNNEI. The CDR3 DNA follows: TGTGCCAGCAATGAACAGGGGCCCCACGAGCAGTACTTC. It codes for CASNEQGPHEQYF.

In DNA, the CDR3 is TGTGCCAGCAGTGAAACCCAGGACAGGGGAGCTTTCTTT. This codes for CASSETQDRGAFF. The J gene is TRBJ1-1, the V gene TRBV6-1; 9 bases map to TRBD1. Germline V gene sequence: CDR1 MNHNS, CDR2 SASEGT. The CDR3 totals 13 residues. The V gene end was trimmed by 2 bases and the J gene end by 10 bases; junction bases not matched to a gene: 5.

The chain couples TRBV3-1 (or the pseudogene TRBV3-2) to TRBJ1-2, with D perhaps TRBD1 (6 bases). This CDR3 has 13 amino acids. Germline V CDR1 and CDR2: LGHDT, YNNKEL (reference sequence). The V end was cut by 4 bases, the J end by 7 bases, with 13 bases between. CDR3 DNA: TGTGCCAGCAGCCCGGGACATTTGGGTGGCTACACCTTC. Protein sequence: CASSPGHLGGYTF.

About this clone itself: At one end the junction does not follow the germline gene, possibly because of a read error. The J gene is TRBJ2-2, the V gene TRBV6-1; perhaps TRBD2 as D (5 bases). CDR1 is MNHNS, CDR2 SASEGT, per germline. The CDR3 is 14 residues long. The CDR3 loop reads CASREGLITGELFF. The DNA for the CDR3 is TGTGCCAGCAGGGAAGGACTGATTACCGGGGAGCTGTTTTTT.

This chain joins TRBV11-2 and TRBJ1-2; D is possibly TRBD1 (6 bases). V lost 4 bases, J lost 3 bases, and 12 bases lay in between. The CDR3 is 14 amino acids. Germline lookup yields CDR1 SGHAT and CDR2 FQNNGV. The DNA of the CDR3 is TGTGCCAGCAGCTCAAATCAGGGGCACTATGGCTACACCTTC. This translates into CASSSNQGHYGYTF.

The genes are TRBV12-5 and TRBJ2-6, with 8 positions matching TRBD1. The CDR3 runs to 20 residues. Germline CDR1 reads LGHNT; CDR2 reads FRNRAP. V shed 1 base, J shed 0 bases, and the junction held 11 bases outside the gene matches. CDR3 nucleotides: TGTGCTAGTGGTTTGGCCCGGCTGACAGGGGTTTTCTCTGGGGCCAACGTCCTGACTTTC. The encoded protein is CASGLARLTGVFSGANVLTF.

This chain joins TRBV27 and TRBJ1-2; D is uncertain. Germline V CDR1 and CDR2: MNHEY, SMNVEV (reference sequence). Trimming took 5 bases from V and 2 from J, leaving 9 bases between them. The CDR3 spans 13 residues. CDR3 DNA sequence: TGTGCCAGCAGTCCCCACCAGAACTATGGCTACACCTTC. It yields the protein CASSPHQNYGYTF.

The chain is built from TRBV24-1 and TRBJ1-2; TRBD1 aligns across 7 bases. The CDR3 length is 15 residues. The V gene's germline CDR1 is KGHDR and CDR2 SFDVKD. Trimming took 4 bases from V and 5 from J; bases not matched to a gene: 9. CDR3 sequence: CATSEPGTARYGYTF. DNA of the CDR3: TGTGCCACCAGTGAACCTGGGACAGCCAGGTATGGCTACACCTTC.

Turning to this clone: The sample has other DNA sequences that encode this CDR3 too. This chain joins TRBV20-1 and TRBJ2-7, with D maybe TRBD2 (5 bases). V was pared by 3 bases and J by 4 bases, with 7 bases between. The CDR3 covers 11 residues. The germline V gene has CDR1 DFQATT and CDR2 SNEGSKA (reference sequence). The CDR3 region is CSARTGYEQYF. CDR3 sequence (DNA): TGCAGTGCTAGGACGGGGTACGAGCAGTACTTC.

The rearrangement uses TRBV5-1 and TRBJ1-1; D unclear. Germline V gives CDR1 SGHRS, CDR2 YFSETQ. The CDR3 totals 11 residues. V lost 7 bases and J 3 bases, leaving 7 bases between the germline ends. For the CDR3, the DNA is TGCGCCAGCCATTCAGACACTGAAGCTTTCTTT. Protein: CASHSDTEAFF.

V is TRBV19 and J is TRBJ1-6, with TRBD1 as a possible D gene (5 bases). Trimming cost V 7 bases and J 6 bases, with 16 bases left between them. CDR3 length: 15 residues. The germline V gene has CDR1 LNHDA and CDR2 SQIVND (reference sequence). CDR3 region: CASTESTGRNSPLHF. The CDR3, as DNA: TGTGCCAGTACCGAATCAACAGGTCGTAATTCACCCCTCCACTTT.

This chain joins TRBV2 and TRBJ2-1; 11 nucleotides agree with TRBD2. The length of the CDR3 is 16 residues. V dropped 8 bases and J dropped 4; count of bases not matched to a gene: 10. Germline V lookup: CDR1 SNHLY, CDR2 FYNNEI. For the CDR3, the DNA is TGTGCCAGCGGGACCTCAGGGACTAGCGGATACAATGAGCAGTTCTTC. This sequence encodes CASGTSGTSGYNEQFF.

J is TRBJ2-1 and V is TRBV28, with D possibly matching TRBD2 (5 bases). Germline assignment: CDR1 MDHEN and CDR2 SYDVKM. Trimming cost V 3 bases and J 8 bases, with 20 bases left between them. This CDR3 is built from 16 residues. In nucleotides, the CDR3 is TGTGCCAGCAGTTTTTTTCGGGGTTCGGGTAACTATGAGCAGTTCTTC. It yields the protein CASSFFRGSGNYEQFF.

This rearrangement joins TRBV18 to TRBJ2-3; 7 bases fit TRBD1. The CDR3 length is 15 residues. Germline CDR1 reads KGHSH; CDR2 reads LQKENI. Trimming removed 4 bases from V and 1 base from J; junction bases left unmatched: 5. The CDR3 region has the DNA TGTGCCAGCTCACACTACAGGGGCCGCACAGATACGCAGTATTTT. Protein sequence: CASSHYRGRTDTQYF.

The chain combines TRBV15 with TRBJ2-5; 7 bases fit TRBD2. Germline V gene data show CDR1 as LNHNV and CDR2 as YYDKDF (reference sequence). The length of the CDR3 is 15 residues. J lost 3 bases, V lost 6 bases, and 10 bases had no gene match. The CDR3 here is CATRLSGLTKETQYF. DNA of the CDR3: TGTGCCACCAGACTATCGGGACTAACTAAAGAGACCCAGTACTTC.

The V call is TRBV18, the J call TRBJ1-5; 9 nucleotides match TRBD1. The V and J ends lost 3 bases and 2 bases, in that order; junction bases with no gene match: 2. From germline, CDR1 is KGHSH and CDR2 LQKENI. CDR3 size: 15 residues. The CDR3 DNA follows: TGTGCCAGCTCACCGGACAGGGGAGGCAATCAGCCCCAGCATTTT. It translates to CASSPDRGGNQPQHF.

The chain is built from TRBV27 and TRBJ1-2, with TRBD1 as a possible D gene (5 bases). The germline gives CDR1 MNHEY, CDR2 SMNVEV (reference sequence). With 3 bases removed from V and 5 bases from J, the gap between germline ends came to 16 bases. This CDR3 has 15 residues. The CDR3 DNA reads TGTGCCAGCAGTTTTCGCCAGGGCTTGGGGTATGGCTACACCTTC. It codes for CASSFRQGLGYGYTF.